A selection of T cell receptor beta chains follows, all from one sample in a study of T cell responses to AZD1222 COVID-19 vaccine. Clones were sequenced by immunoSEQ multiplex PCR, and TCRdb holds only the in-frame ones, with some missing. The sample carries more than 150,000 clones, around 85% recorded once. Here the sequenced sample was peripheral blood, taken after recovery from COVID-19. These receptors were taken from an adult who had recovered from COVID-19. Each CDR3 is given with its conserved first and last residue. The D gene is left open where the match is weak. Expanded clones get a size class; other rows say once, few or many, or leave the size out.

cdr3_aa	cdr3_nt	d_call	cdr3_length	v_call	j_call	clone_size
CASSYGQGTRYTF	TGTGCCAGCAGTTACGGTCAGGGTACGAGGTACACCTTC	NA	13	TRBV6-5	TRBJ1-2	once
CASRGADYGYTF	TGTGCCAGCCGAGGGGCAGACTATGGCTACACCTTC	NA	12	TRBV27	TRBJ1-2	NA
CASSQAGLAGVGTGELFF	TGCGCCAGCAGCCAAGCTGGTCTAGCGGGAGTTGGCACCGGGGAGCTGTTTTTT	TRBD2	18	TRBV4-1	TRBJ2-2	NA
CASRTGTGGGQPQHF	TGTGCCAGCAGGACCGGGACAGGGGGCGGTCAGCCCCAGCATTTT	TRBD1	15	TRBV6-5	TRBJ1-5	NA
CASSLGHRSPDTQYF	TGTGCCAGCAGCTTAGGACACAGGTCCCCAGATACGCAGTATTTT	NA	15	TRBV5-8	TRBJ2-3	NA
CAAGREDGNTIYF	TGTGCCGCAGGGAGGGAAGACGGAAACACCATATATTTT	NA	13	TRBV6-5	TRBJ1-3	NA
CASSLDGASGNTIYF	TGTGCCAGCAGCTTAGACGGGGCCTCTGGAAACACCATATATTTT	NA	15	TRBV11-1	TRBJ1-3	NA
CASSESGREMAGELFF	TGCGCCAGCAGTGAGTCTGGGCGGGAGATGGCCGGGGAGCTGTTTTTT	TRBD2	16	TRBV10-1	TRBJ2-2	NA
CSVGLGTGGRGYTF	TGCAGCGTTGGGTTGGGGACAGGGGGGCGCGGCTACACCTTC	TRBD1	14	TRBV29-1	TRBJ1-2	NA
CASSPVGIAGGEQYF	TGTGCCAGCAGTCCCGTGGGGATAGCGGGCGGCGAGCAGTACTTC	TRBD2	15	TRBV5-4	TRBJ2-7	NA
CASSSGTLQENTGELFF	TGTGCCAGCAGTTCCGGGACTTTACAAGAGAACACCGGGGAGCTGTTTTTT	NA	17	TRBV7-9	TRBJ2-2	NA
CASTPEGTNQPQHF	TGTGCCAGCACCCCGGAGGGGACAAATCAGCCCCAGCATTTT	NA	14	TRBV6-4	TRBJ1-5	NA
CASGKQGRITEAFF	TGTGCCAGCGGTAAACAGGGGAGAATCACTGAAGCTTTCTTT	TRBD1	14	TRBV6-5	TRBJ1-1	NA
CASRPHKDTQYF	TGTGCCAGCAGACCACATAAAGATACGCAGTATTTT	NA	12	TRBV28	TRBJ2-3	NA
CASSVGWDRAHEQYF	TGTGCCAGCAGCGTAGGATGGGACAGGGCCCACGAGCAGTACTTC	TRBD1	15	TRBV9	TRBJ2-7	NA
CASSQEQGLAEAFF	TGTGCCAGCAGCCAAGAACAGGGCCTCGCTGAAGCTTTCTTT	NA	14	TRBV4-2	TRBJ1-1	NA
CASSQDRQAAPYGYTF	TGCGCCAGCAGCCAAGATAGGCAGGCCGCACCCTATGGCTACACCTTC	NA	16	TRBV4-3	TRBJ1-2	NA
CASLPRVRTEAFF	TGTGCCAGCTTGCCGAGGGTGAGGACTGAAGCTTTCTTT	NA	13	TRBV2	TRBJ1-1	NA
CASSPDVDVQPQHF	TGTGCCAGCTCACCGGACGTCGACGTACAGCCCCAGCATTTT	NA	14	TRBV18	TRBJ1-5	NA
CASSPPGRGNTEAFF	TGTGCCAGCTCACCACCGGGGAGGGGGAACACTGAAGCTTTCTTT	NA	15	TRBV18	TRBJ1-1	NA
CASSTTGTGEAFF	TGTGCCAGCAGCACCACAGGGACGGGTGAAGCTTTCTTT	NA	13	TRBV11-3	TRBJ1-1	NA
CASSVGWGGNQPQHF	TGTGCCAGCAGCGTAGGTTGGGGAGGCAATCAGCCCCAGCATTTT	NA	15	TRBV9	TRBJ1-5	NA
CASSLPGLVPSNTQYF	TGTGCCAGCAGCTTACCGGGGCTAGTTCCCTCCAATACGCAGTATTTT	NA	16	TRBV13	TRBJ2-3	NA
CASRAGETQYF	TGTGCCAGCCGGGCCGGGGAGACCCAGTACTTC	NA	11	TRBV11-2	TRBJ2-5	NA
CASSLDLENYGYTF	TGTGCCAGCAGCTTAGATCTGGAGAACTATGGCTACACCTTC	NA	14	TRBV11-2	TRBJ1-2	NA
CASSADRVQPQHF	TGTGCCAGCAGCGCCGACAGGGTTCAGCCCCAGCATTTT	TRBD1	13	TRBV11-2	TRBJ1-5	NA
CSVEIPQGNSYNEQFF	TGCAGCGTTGAAATTCCTCAGGGGAACTCCTACAATGAGCAGTTCTTC	NA	16	TRBV29-1	TRBJ2-1	NA
CASSLTSIYEQFF	TGTGCCAGCAGCTTAACTAGTATTTATGAGCAGTTCTTC	NA	13	TRBV11-2	TRBJ2-1	NA
CASSSSGANSYNEQFF	TGTGCCAGCAGCTCGAGCGGGGCTAACTCCTACAATGAGCAGTTCTTC	TRBD2	16	TRBV7-9	TRBJ2-1	NA
CASSPAPAGSNTGELFF	TGTGCCAGCTCACCAGCCCCCGCAGGCAGCAACACCGGGGAGCTGTTTTTT	NA	17	TRBV18	TRBJ2-2	NA
CASSLTGVADTQYF	TGTGCCAGCAGCTTAACAGGGGTGGCAGATACGCAGTATTTT	NA	14	TRBV7-3	TRBJ2-3	NA
CASSVFNEQFF	TGTGCCAGCAGCGTGTTCAATGAGCAGTTCTTC	NA	11	TRBV9	TRBJ2-1	NA
CSASRGTEAFF	TGCAGCGCCTCTCGGGGTACTGAAGCTTTCTTT	NA	11	TRBV20-1	TRBJ1-1	NA
CASQLPGIYEQFF	TGTGCCAGCCAACTTCCAGGGATCTATGAGCAGTTCTTC	NA	13	TRBV25-1	TRBJ2-1	NA
CASSRQGINQPQHF	TGTGCCAGCAGTCGTCAGGGGATCAATCAGCCCCAGCATTTT	NA	14	TRBV27	TRBJ1-5	NA
CASSQERTGGYQPQHF	TGTGCCAGCAGCCAAGAAAGGACAGGGGGCTATCAGCCCCAGCATTTT	TRBD1	16	TRBV4-2	TRBJ1-5	NA
CASFPARNTGELFF	TGTGCCAGCTTTCCCGCTAGGAACACCGGGGAGCTGTTTTTT	NA	14	TRBV18	TRBJ2-2	NA
CASSLEAGGPNYGYTF	TGCGCCAGCAGCTTAGAAGCAGGGGGACCCAACTATGGCTACACCTTC	TRBD1	16	TRBV5-1	TRBJ1-2	NA
CASSPLGTGANVLTF	TGTGCCAGCTCACCACTGGGGACCGGGGCCAACGTCCTGACTTTC	NA	15	TRBV18	TRBJ2-6	NA
CASSDRGGRGYEQYF	TGTGCCAGCTCGGACCGGGGAGGGCGGGGCTACGAGCAGTACTTC	TRBD2	15	TRBV18	TRBJ2-7	NA
CASQDRGQSPLHF	TGTGCCAGCCAAGACAGGGGGCAATCACCCCTCCACTTT	TRBD1	13	TRBV2	TRBJ1-6	NA
CASSQDFGTGGEDTQYF	TGTGCCAGCAGCCAAGATTTCGGGACAGGGGGCGAAGATACGCAGTATTTT	TRBD1	17	TRBV14	TRBJ2-3	NA
CASSPHRDGGANVLTF	TGTGCCAGCAGTCCCCACAGGGATGGGGGGGCCAACGTCCTGACTTTC	NA	16	TRBV28	TRBJ2-6	NA
CARSYGTSGSSYEQYF	TGTGCCAGAAGCTACGGGACTAGCGGTAGCTCCTACGAGCAGTACTTC	NA	16	TRBV7-5	TRBJ2-7	once
CASSYTQTGDSPLHF	TGTGCCAGCAGTTACACCCAGACAGGGGATTCACCCCTCCACTTT	TRBD1	15	TRBV6-5	TRBJ1-6	NA
CASSPRGREKLFF	TGTGCCAGCAGTCCCAGGGGGCGTGAAAAACTGTTTTTT	TRBD1	13	TRBV25-1	TRBJ1-4	NA
CASSDEFNNEQFF	TGTGCCAGCAGTGATGAGTTTAACAATGAGCAGTTCTTC	NA	13	TRBV2	TRBJ2-1	NA
CASSARDGRLGANVLTF	TGTGCCAGCAGTGCACGGGACGGTCGGCTTGGGGCCAACGTCCTGACTTTC	NA	17	TRBV28	TRBJ2-6	NA
CASSPLRGATEAFF	TGTGCCAGCTCACCACTCAGGGGCGCCACTGAAGCTTTCTTT	NA	14	TRBV18	TRBJ1-1	once
CASSLLAATTDTQYF	TGTGCCAGCAGCCTTCTAGCCGCTACTACAGATACGCAGTATTTT	NA	15	TRBV3-1/TRBV3-2	TRBJ2-3	NA
CASRGQISGNTIYF	TGTGCCAGCAGGGGACAGATCTCTGGAAACACCATATATTTT	TRBD1	14	TRBV28	TRBJ1-3	NA
CATSRVTGSSYEQYF	TGTGCCACCAGCAGAGTGACAGGGAGCTCCTACGAGCAGTACTTC	TRBD1	15	TRBV15	TRBJ2-7	NA
CASSVGSGLITEAFF	TGTGCCAGCAGCGTAGGTTCAGGGTTGATCACTGAAGCTTTCTTT	NA	15	TRBV9	TRBJ1-1	NA
CASSFRQGGYTF	TGTGCCAGCAGTTTTCGGCAGGGTGGCTACACCTTC	NA	12	TRBV12-3/TRBV12-4	TRBJ1-2	NA
CASKQGMITDTQYF	TGTGCCAGCAAGCAGGGGATGATTACAGATACGCAGTATTTT	NA	14	TRBV6-5	TRBJ2-3	NA
CASSQQAGGRGNTIYF	TGTGCCAGCTCACAACAGGCAGGGGGTCGCGGAAACACCATATATTTT	TRBD1	16	TRBV18	TRBJ1-3	NA
CASSLGTGTTDTQYF	TGTGCCAGCAGCTTAGGGACAGGGACCACAGATACGCAGTATTTT	TRBD1	15	TRBV7-6	TRBJ2-3	NA
CASSRDSYNSPLHF	TGTGCCAGCTCACGAGACTCCTATAATTCACCCCTCCACTTT	NA	14	TRBV18	TRBJ1-6	NA
CASSLAETGPYEQYF	TGTGCCAGCAGCTTAGCTGAGACAGGGCCCTACGAGCAGTACTTC	TRBD1	15	TRBV7-8	TRBJ2-7	NA
CASSYQQRSNEKLFF	TGTGCCAGCAGTTACCAACAGCGCTCTAATGAAAAACTGTTTTTT	NA	15	TRBV2	TRBJ1-4	once